This paragraph covers one T cell receptor beta chain sequence. This clonotype was found many times. The clone's antigen remains unknown. No quality values exist for individual bases; no much larger clone is one base distant. The V end gives up 0 bases and the J end 1 base, leaving 5 bases in the junction not matched to a gene. The germline V gene encodes CDR1 MNHEY and CDR2 SVGEGT. The CDR3 measures 18 amino acids from cysteine to phenylalanine. Of the read, only the CDR3 DNA is kept; its 54 bases are in frame from base 1. The data are from a study of Graves' ophthalmopathy and Graves' hyperthyroidism (dated by TCRdb to about 2018). Describing the broader study: Peripheral blood was collected at initial diagnosis, before any treatment. To tell Graves' ophthalmopathy apart from Graves' hyperthyroidism, and to predict which patients would progress to ophthalmopathy, the study relied on TCR beta repertoire signatures. In total, over 130 blood samples were TCR-sequenced: fewer than 50 ophthalmopathy, approximately 80 hyperthyroidism and roughly 17 hyperthyroidism-to-ophthalmopathy patients. To explore V-J signatures that distinguish ophthalmopathy from hyperthyroidism, a discovery set of 100 patients was enrolled, made up of about 40 with ophthalmopathy and 55 to 65 with stable hyperthyroidism. An independent validation cohort comprised roughly 20 hyperthyroidism patients and around 16 patients who later progressed from hyperthyroidism to ophthalmopathy. In roughly six hyperthyroidism patients, the T-cell repertoires found in thyroid tissue were compared with those found in blood. Following sample collection, hyperthyroidism patients were given methimazole at a starting dose of 30 mg daily, and ophthalmopathy patients were given high-dose intravenous methylprednisolone. The roughly 100 discovery patients were randomly divided into training and test sets at a 7:3 ratio.

Summary of the overall study and its limitations: No statistical method was used to predetermine the sample size, and group allocation was not hidden from the investigators. In validation, the model predicted ophthalmopathy progression with 55% to 71% sensitivity and 72.22% specificity; 12 predicted patients were CT-confirmed with GO in a median of 6.5 months. Among expanded thyroid clonotypes with frequency above 0.001, most also showed up in blood, which suggests that blood repertoires may reflect the thyroid immune response. In cross-validation, the 13-signature model distinguished ophthalmopathy from stable hyperthyroidism with about 87% sensitivity and roughly 81% specificity, and in the test set the corresponding values were approximately 79% and 70%.

Patients with ophthalmopathy had moderately to severely active disease, with a Clinical Activity Score of 3 or more, a NOSPECS grade of 4 or more, and a disease duration of less than 3 months. Patients with other autoimmune diseases, uncontrolled infections, pregnancy or lactation were excluded. Clinical symptoms, serum thyroxine, TRAb, thyroid ultrasound and orbital computed tomography were used for diagnosis. Using Ficoll-Paque density gradient centrifugation, PBMCs were isolated from 8.5 to 10 ml of fresh peripheral blood. Total RNA was extracted with Trizol reagent and quality-checked on an Agilent 2100 Bioanalyzer. For repertoire sequencing, the TCR beta CDR3 regions were amplified from RNA transcripts. HTBI primers and the Qiagen OneStep RT-PCR kit were used in a first-round RT-PCR, which was followed by a second-round multiplex PCR, size selection and purification. Sequencing of the libraries was carried out on an Illumina HiSeq2000 in paired-end mode with 100 bp reads. Concerning the study's data processing: Reads were processed with SOAPnuke, discarding reads with adapters, uncalled bases, mean Phred below 15, or no exact constant-primer or identifier match. COPE v1.2.5 was used to merge high-quality paired reads. Each unique nucleotide sequence was treated as a clonotype, and MiTCR v1.1 was used to align the clonotypes to the IMGT TRB V, D and J references. The analysis was limited to V-J combinations with a frequency above 0.0001, which together covered just over 98% of the repertoires. A TCR clonal expansion and chaos score per V-J combination was defined as the ratio of F50 clonal expansion to chaos observed in the TCRdist matrix. Welch's t-statistics and random forest were used to narrow the features down to approximately twelve V-J combinations, which were then fed into a naive Bayes classifier. The Morisita-Horn index was used to measure how similar the thyroid and blood repertoires were. Clones were called with MiXCR by TCRdb after fastp trimmed the public reads at Q25, and only in-frame beta chains were retained. Each CDR3 protein appears once, grouped with its most common genes and DNA. The authors' filters were not applied to this entry. The sample yields around 400,000 distinct CDR3 sequences; around 16% were counted once. The ten largest clonotypes hold roughly 1.5% of the sample.

Sequencing input: peripheral blood. This clonotype was obtained from a woman in her late teens or twenties with Graves' ophthalmopathy. Donor details come from another sample of the same person, matched by shared clones. This sequence uses TRBV6-2 or TRBV6-3 and TRBJ2-2, with TRBD2 matching 10 junction bases. The DNA is as follows: TGTGCCAGCAGTTACTCGATAGCTAGCGGGAGGAACACCGGGGAGCTGTTTTTT. The translation is CASSYSIASGRNTGELFF.